The clone carrying this TCR beta chain was seen a handful of times. The antigen is unknown. This specimen comes from a study of identical twins. General study points: Twin pairs' shared out-of-frame alpha sequences were enriched in low generation probability.

Each CDR3 protein gets one entry after TCRdb re-called the 5' RACE reads with MiXCR. Of 640,000 or so distinct CDR3 sequences listed, around 6% are singletons. The trim removed 3 bases at V and 6 bases at J, leaving 10 bases unmatched. Germline assignment: CDR1 DFQATT and CDR2 SNEGSKA (reference sequence). The CDR3 has 14 residues. The clonotype originates from a young man in good health. The material sequenced was naive T cells sorted from blood. This rearrangement joins TRBV20-1 to TRBJ1-2; the match to TRBD1 covers 7 bases. This CDR3 is CSARAEGAYDGYTF. In nucleotides, the CDR3 is TGCAGTGCTAGGGCGGAGGGGGCGTATGATGGCTACACCTTC.